The present T cell receptor (beta chain) was sequenced within a study of T cell repertoires in cytomegalovirus infection. Study information: Both CMV infection and a matching HLA type were indicated by public TCR beta signatures. Study results and caveats: Within the response measured ex vivo, HLA-C-restricted CMV-specific TCR beta clonotypes were dominant.

Germline assignment: CDR1 SGHAT and CDR2 FQNNGV. J lost 1 base, V lost 4 bases, and 12 bases had no gene match. The CDR3 contains 17 residues. About this clonotype itself: Its specificity is unknown.

TCRdb redid the calling of the reads with MiXCR, one entry per CDR3 protein. Of just under 500,000 distinct CDR3 sequences in the sample, about 33% are singletons; the top ten hold about 17%. Specimen: cultured PBMCs, collected from culture after CMV antigen stimulation. The TCR sequence derives from a human donor in good health (CMV status not recorded). Some clones in this sample may be carry-over from other donors' samples. The rearrangement links TRBV11-2 to TRBJ2-7; 8 nucleotides match TRBD2. The CDR3 nucleotides read TGTGCCAGCAGCTCCGGGAGGGCCACGCGATCTTCCTACGAGCAGTACTTC. As protein: CASSSGRATRSSYEQYF.